This TCR beta chain was identified in a study of beta chain features in type 1 diabetes. What was sequenced were expressed TCRB transcripts, since all of the isolated RNA had been reverse transcribed. Clones were read by immunoSEQ multiplex PCR, and TCRdb kept only the in-frame ones, dropping some. Among 640,000 or so clones listed, 13% were seen once. This CDR3 is 16 amino acids long. V was clipped by 7 bases and J by 6 bases, with 27 bases between them. The germline CDR1 and CDR2 sequences are SQVTM and ANQGSEA. This clone was counted a few times. Its antigen is undetermined. Whole-study findings and limits: Among patients with Type 1 diabetes, TCRB CDR3s were moderately but significantly shorter in every one of the four CD4+ subsets.

This TCR derives from a man aged 18-30 years with type 1 diabetes. Sequences were obtained from naive CD4+ T cells from blood. The chain combines TRBV29-1 with TRBJ1-1, with D maybe TRBD1 (6 bases). The CDR3 nucleotides are TGCAGCGCTTACTTCGGGACACTTAATCCCAACGCTGAAGCTTTCTTT. Translated, it gives CSAYFGTLNPNAEAFF.